This T cell receptor (beta chain) appears in the sequencing data of a study of blood T cell repertoires in COVID-19. TCRdb's table, derived via immunoSEQ multiplex PCR, lists solely in-frame clones and lacks some. Of about 150,000 clones in the sample, about four fifths were seen once. The ends lost 4 bases at V and 7 bases at J; junction bases unmatched: 10. Germline values: CDR1 LGHDT, CDR2 YNNKEL (reference sequence). The CDR3 covers 17 residues. The genes are TRBV3-1 (or the pseudogene TRBV3-2) and TRBJ2-1; 13 bases match TRBD2. This TCR was sampled from an elderly woman with acute or convalescent COVID-19. The sample was peripheral blood. The CDR3: CASSRRRGLAGINEQFF. CDR3 nucleotide sequence: TGTGCCAGCAGCCGACGGAGGGGACTAGCGGGGATTAATGAGCAGTTCTTC.